This T cell receptor (beta chain) was recorded in a study of T cell responses to AZD1222 COVID-19 vaccine. Study details: The analysis combined second doses at about 4 or about 12 weeks.

In regard to this clone: Its antigen is currently unknown.

Study-level results: Spike-specific TCR repertoires showed rising breadth and depth after two AZD1222 doses. Targeting of unmutated variant regions was reportedly seen in nearly half of spike-specific TCRs. Just six or seven AZD1222 recipients tested seropositive at baseline.

In germline, CDR1 is LNHDA, CDR2 SQIVND (reference sequence). Trimming stripped 5 bases from V and 3 bases from J, with 14 bases between. The CDR3 consists of 14 residues. Repertoires were generated with immunoSEQ multiplex PCR, while TCRdb's copy carries only in-frame clones and drops some. The sample records about 130,000 clones, about 87% being singletons. The sample in question was peripheral blood, obtained on day 0 of AZD1222 vaccination. The receptor comes from an adult in good health. This chain connects TRBV19 to TRBJ2-7, with D maybe TRBD2 (7 bases). The CDR3 is CASSSGGPFYEQYF. In DNA, the CDR3 is TGTGCCAGTAGTTCCGGGGGGCCTTTCTACGAGCAGTACTTC.